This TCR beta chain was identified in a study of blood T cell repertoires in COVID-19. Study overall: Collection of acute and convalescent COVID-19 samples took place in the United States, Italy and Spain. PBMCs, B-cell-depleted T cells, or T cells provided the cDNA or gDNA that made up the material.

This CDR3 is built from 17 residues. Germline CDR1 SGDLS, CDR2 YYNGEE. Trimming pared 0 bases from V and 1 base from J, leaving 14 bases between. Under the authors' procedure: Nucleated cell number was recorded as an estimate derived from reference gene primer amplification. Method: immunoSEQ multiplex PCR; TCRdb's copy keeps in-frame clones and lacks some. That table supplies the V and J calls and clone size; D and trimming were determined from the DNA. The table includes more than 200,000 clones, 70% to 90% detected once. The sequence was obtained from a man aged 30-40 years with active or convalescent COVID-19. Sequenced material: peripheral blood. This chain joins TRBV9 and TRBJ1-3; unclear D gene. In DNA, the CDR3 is TGTGCCAGCAGCGTAGGATTGGTCGAGTTATCTGGAAACACCATATATTTT. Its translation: CASSVGLVELSGNTIYF. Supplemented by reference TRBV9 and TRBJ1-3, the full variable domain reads DSGVTQTPKHLITATGQRVTLRCSPRSGDLSVYWYQQSLDQGLQFLIQYYNGEERAKGNILERFSAQQFPDLHSELNLSSLELGDSALYFCASSVGLVELSGNTIYFGEGSWLTVV.